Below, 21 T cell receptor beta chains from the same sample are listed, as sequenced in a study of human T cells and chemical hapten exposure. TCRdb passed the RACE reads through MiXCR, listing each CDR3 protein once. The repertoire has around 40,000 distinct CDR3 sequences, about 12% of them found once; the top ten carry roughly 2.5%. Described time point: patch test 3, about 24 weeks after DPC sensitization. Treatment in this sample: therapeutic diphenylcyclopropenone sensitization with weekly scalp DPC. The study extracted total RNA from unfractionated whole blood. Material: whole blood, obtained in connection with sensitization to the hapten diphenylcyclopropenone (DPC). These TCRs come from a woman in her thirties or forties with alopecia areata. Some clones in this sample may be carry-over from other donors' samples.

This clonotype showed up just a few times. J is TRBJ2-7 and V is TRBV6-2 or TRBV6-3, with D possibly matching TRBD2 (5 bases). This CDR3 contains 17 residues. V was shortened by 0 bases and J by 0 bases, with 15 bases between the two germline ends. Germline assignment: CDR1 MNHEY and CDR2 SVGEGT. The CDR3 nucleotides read TGTGCCAGCAGTTACTCCCCAGCAGGAGGCCTCTCCTACGAGCAGTACTTC. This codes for CASSYSPAGGLSYEQYF.

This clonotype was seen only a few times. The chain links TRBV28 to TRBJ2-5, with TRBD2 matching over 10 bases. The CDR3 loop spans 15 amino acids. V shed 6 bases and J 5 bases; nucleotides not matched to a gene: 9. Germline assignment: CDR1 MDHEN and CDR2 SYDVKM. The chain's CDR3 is CASSTSGRAGETQYF. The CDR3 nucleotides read TGTGCCAGCAGCACAAGCGGGAGGGCTGGCGAGACCCAGTACTTC. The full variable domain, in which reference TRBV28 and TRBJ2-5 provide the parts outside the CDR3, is DVKVTQSSRYLVKRTGEKVFLECVQDMDHENMFWYRQDPGLGLRLIYFSYDVKMKEKGDIPEGYSVSREKKERFSLILESASTNQTSMYLCASSTSGRAGETQYFGPGTRLLVL.

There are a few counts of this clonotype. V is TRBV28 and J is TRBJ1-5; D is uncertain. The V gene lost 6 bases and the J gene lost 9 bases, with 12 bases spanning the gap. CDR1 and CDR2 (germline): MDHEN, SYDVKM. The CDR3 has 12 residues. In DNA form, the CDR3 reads TGTGCCAGCAGGGTAGGGTTGATGCCCCAGCATTTT. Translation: CASRVGLMPQHF.

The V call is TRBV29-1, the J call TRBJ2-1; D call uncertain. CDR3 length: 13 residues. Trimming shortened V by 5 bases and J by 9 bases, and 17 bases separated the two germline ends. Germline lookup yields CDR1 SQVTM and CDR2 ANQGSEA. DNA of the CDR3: TGCAGCGTTCCTGAACTATCGGTCCGTGAGCAGTTCTTC. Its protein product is CSVPELSVREQFF.

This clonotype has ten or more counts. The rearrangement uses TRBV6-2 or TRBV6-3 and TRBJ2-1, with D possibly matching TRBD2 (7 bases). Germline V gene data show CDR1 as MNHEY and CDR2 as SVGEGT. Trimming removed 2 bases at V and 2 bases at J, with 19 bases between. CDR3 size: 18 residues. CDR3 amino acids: CASSYPRTGGATYNEQFF. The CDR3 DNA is TGTGCCAGCAGTTACCCCCGAACGGGGGGCGCGACCTACAATGAGCAGTTCTTC.

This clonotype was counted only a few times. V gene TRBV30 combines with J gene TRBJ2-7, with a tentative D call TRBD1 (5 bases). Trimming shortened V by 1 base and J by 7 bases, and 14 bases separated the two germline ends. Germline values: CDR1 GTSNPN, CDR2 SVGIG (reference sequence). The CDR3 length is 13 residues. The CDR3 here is CAWSESGKQEQYF. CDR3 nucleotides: TGTGCCTGGAGTGAGTCAGGGAAGCAGGAGCAGTACTTC.

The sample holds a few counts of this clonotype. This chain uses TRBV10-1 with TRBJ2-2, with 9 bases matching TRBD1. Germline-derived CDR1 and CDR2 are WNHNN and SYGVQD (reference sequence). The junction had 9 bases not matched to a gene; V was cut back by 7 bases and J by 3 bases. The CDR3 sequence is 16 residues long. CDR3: CASNIITGGDTGELFF. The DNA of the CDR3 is TGCGCCAGCAATATAATTACAGGGGGCGACACCGGGGAGCTGTTTTTT.

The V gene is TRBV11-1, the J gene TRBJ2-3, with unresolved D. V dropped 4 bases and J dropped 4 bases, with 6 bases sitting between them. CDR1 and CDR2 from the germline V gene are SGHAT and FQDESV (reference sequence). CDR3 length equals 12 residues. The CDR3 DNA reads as TGTGCCAGCAGCTCGGTCCCAGATACGCAGTATTTT. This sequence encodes CASSSVPDTQYF. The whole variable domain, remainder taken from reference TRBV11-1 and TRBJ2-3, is EAEVAQSPRYKITEKSQAVAFWCDPISGHATLYWYRQILGQGPELLVQFQDESVVDDSQLPKDRFSAERLKGVDSTLKIQPAELGDSAMYLCASSSVPDTQYFGPGTRLTVL.

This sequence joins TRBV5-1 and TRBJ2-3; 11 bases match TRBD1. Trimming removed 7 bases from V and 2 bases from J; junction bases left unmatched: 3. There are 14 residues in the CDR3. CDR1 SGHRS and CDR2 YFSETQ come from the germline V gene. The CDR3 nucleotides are TGCGCCAGCTTAGGACAGGGGGCCACAGATACGCAGTATTTT. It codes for CASLGQGATDTQYF. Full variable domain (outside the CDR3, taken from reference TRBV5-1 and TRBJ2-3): KAGVTQTPRYLIKTRGQQVTLSCSPISGHRSVSWYQQTPGQGLQFLFEYFSETQRNKGNFPGRFSGRQFSNSRSEMNVSTLELGDSALYLCASLGQGATDTQYFGPGTRLTVL.

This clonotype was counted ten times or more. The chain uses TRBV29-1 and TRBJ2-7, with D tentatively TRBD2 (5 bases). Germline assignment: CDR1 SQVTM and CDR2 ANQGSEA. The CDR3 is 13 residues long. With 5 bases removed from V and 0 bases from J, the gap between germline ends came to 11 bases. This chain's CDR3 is CSVKPRGSYEQYF. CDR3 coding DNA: TGCAGCGTTAAACCCCGGGGCTCCTACGAGCAGTACTTC.

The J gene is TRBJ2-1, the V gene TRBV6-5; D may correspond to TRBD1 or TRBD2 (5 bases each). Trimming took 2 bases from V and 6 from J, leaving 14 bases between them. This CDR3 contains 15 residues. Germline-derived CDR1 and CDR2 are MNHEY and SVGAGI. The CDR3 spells CASSYLFGGPNEQFF. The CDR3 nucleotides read TGTGCCAGCAGTTACCTTTTTGGGGGACCCAATGAGCAGTTCTTC.

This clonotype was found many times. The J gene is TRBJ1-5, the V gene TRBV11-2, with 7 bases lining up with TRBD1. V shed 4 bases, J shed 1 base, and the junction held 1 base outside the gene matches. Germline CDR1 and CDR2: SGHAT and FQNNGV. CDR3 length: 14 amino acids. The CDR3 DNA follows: TGTGCCAGCAGCTCACAGGGGAGCAATCAGCCCCAGCATTTT. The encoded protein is CASSSQGSNQPQHF.

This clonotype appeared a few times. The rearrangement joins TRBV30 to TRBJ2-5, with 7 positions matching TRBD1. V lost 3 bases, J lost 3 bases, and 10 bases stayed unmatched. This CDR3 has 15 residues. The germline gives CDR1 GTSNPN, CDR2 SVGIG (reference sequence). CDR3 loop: CAWSPPRDRKETQYF. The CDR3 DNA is TGTGCCTGGAGCCCTCCCCGGGACAGAAAAGAGACCCAGTACTTC.

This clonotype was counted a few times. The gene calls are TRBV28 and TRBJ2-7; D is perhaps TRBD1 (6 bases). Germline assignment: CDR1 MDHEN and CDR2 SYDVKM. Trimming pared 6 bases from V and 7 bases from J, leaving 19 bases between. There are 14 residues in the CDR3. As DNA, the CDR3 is TGTGCCAGCAGCCAAGGACAGACACCTTGGGAGCAGTACTTC. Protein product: CASSQGQTPWEQYF.

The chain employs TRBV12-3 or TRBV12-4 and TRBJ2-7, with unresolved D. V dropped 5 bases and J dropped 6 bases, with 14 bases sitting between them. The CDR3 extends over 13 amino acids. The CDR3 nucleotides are TGTGCCAGCAGTCCCCAGATTAGAGGCGAGCAGTACTTC. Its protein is CASSPQIRGEQYF.

CDR3: CSVEQVVAFF. In DNA, the CDR3 is TGCAGCGTTGAACAAGTCGTCGCTTTCTTT. The rearrangement links TRBV29-1 to TRBJ1-1; D not resolved. Trimming stripped 2 bases from V and 11 bases from J, with 9 bases between. CDR1 and CDR2 from the germline V gene are SQVTM and ANQGSEA. This CDR3 region has 10 residues. The full variable domain, with the rest looked up from reference TRBV29-1 and TRBJ1-1, is SAVISQKPSRDICQRGTSLTIQCQVDSQVTMMFWYRQQPGQSLTLIATANQGSEATYESGFVIDKFPISRPNLTFSTLTVSNMSPEDSSIYLCSVEQVVAFFGQGTRLTVV.

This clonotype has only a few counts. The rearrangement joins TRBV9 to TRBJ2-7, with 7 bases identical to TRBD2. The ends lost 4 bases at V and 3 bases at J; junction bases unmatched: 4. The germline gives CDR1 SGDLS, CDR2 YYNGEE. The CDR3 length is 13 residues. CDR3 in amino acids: CASSSGDLYEQYF. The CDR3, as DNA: TGTGCCAGCAGCAGCGGGGACCTCTACGAGCAGTACTTC.

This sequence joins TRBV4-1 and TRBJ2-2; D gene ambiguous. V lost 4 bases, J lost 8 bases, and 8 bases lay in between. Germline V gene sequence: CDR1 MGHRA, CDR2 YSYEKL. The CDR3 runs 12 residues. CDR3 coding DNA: TGCGCCAGCAGCCCAGTAAAAGGGGAGCTGTTTTTT. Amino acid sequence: CASSPVKGELFF.

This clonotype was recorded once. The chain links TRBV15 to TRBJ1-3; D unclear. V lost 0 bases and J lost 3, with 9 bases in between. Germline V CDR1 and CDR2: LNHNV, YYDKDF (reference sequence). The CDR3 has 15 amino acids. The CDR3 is CATSRDPGIGNTIYF. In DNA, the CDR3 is TGTGCCACCAGCAGAGATCCGGGGATTGGAAACACCATATATTTT.

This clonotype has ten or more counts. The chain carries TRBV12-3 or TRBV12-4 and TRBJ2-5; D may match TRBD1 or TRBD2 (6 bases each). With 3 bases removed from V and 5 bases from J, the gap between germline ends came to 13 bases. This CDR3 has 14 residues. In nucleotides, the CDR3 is TGTGCCAGCAGTTTGAAGGGGGGCTCGGAGACCCAGTACTTC. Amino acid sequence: CASSLKGGSETQYF.

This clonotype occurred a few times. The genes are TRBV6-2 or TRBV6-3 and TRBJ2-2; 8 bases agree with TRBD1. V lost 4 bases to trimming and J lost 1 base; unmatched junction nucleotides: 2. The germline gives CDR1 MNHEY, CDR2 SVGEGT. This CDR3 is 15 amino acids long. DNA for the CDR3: TGTGCCAGCAGTTTGGACAGGGAGAACACCGGGGAGCTGTTTTTT. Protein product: CASSLDRENTGELFF.